One and the same sample provided the 14 T cell receptor beta chains below, sequenced in a study of cytotoxic CD8 clonotypes in ibrutinib-treated CLL. Sequenced by immunoSEQ multiplex PCR; TCRdb stores in-frame clones only, minus some. The table records some 200,000 clones, more than 65% of them present only once. The material was PBMCs, obtained after 12 months of ibrutinib treatment. The receptors derive from a human donor with chronic lymphocytic leukemia.

The chain carries TRBV9 and TRBJ1-2; D unresolved. CDR3 length: 15 residues. Trimming stripped 3 bases from V and 0 bases from J, with 12 bases between. Germline V gives CDR1 SGDLS, CDR2 YYNGEE. This CDR3 reads CASSAARETNYGYTF. The CDR3 bases are TGTGCCAGCAGCGCCGCCCGGGAAACTAACTATGGCTACACCTTC. The full variable domain, in which reference TRBV9 and TRBJ1-2 provide the parts outside the CDR3, is DSGVTQTPKHLITATGQRVTLRCSPRSGDLSVYWYQQSLDQGLQFLIQYYNGEERAKGNILERFSAQQFPDLHSELNLSSLELGDSALYFCASSAARETNYGYTFGSGTRLTVV.

The rearrangement uses TRBV6-6 and TRBJ1-4; 11 bases fit TRBD1. The germline V gene has CDR1 MNHNY and CDR2 SVGAGI (reference sequence). CDR3 size: 15 residues. Trimming at V came to 7 bases and at J to 5 bases, leaving 6 bases not matched to a gene. CDR3 region: CASTLGTGGNEKLFF. The CDR3 DNA follows: TGTGCCAGCACCTTGGGGACAGGGGGAAATGAAAAACTGTTTTTT.

The rearrangement links TRBV29-1 to TRBJ2-1, with TRBD2 matching over 11 bases. The CDR3 spans 16 residues. Germline V gene data show CDR1 as SQVTM and CDR2 as ANQGSEA. With 1 base clipped from V and 9 bases from J, the junction kept 11 bases outside the gene matches. Written as DNA, the CDR3 is TGCAGCGTTGAAGGCGCTTTTAGCGGGAGGGCCGGTGAGCAGTTCTTC. Translated: CSVEGAFSGRAGEQFF.

This clone came up once. Different DNA sequences within this sample yield the same CDR3. The chain uses TRBV20-1 and TRBJ1-1; D not resolved. CDR1 and CDR2 (germline): DFQATT, SNEGSKA (reference sequence). This CDR3 comprises 11 residues. Trimming cost V 6 bases and J 4 bases, with 9 bases left between them. This CDR3 is CSARAGTEAFF. The DNA of the CDR3 is TGCAGTGCCCGGGCGGGCACTGAAGCTTTCTTT.

In this sample, this clone turned up a few times. This chain joins TRBV4-2 and TRBJ2-1, with 7 bases that match TRBD2. The V segment lost 0 bases and the J segment 0 bases; nucleotides outside the gene matches: 5. Germline V gene lookup returns CDR1 LGHNA and CDR2 YNFKEQ. CDR3 length: 17 amino acids. The CDR3: CASSQDWRERSYNEQFF. The DNA of the CDR3 is TGTGCCAGCAGCCAAGATTGGCGGGAGCGCTCCTACAATGAGCAGTTCTTC.

The V call is TRBV6-1, the J call TRBJ1-6; 8 positions agree with TRBD1. Germline loops: CDR1 MNHNS, CDR2 SASEGT. The CDR3 length is 14 residues. The ends lost 7 bases at V and 8 bases at J; junction bases unmatched: 7. As DNA, the CDR3 is TGTGCCAGCATTGACGGACAGGGCCATTCACCCCTCCACTTT. It is translated as CASIDGQGHSPLHF.

This clone was picked up a small number of times. The CDR3 reads CASSIGGSSSGTQYF. CDR3 in DNA: TGTGCCAGCTCGATCGGGGGGAGCAGCTCGGGTACGCAGTATTTT. The chain uses TRBV18 and TRBJ2-3; 7 positions agree with TRBD2. This CDR3 region has 15 residues. CDR1 is KGHSH and CDR2 is LQKENI in the germline V gene. The trim removed 6 bases at V and 8 bases at J, leaving 14 bases unmatched.

The rearrangement joins TRBV30 to TRBJ2-5; 12 nucleotides match TRBD1. The CDR3 covers 14 residues. CDR1 is GTSNPN and CDR2 is SVGIG in the germline V gene (reference sequence). With V trimmed by 7 bases and J by 6 bases, 9 bases remained unmatched. CDR3 in amino acids: CAYRDRGRSKTQYF. DNA of the CDR3: TGTGCCTATCGGGACAGGGGGCGTTCGAAGACCCAGTACTTC. The full variable domain, completed using reference TRBV30 and TRBJ2-5, is SQTIHQWPATLVQPVGSPLSLECTVEGTSNPNLYWYRQAAGRGLQLLFYSVGIGQISSEVPQNLSASRPQDRQFILSSKKLLLSDSGFYLCAYRDRGRSKTQYFGPGTRLLVL.

The V call is TRBV19, the J call TRBJ2-7; no definite D call. The V end lost 5 bases, the J end lost 3 bases, and 11 bases lay between the germline ends. CDR1 and CDR2 (germline): LNHDA, SQIVND (reference sequence). CDR3 length: 13 residues. As DNA, the CDR3 is TGTGCCAGTAGTCTTCAGCGAGACTACGAGCAGTACTTC. As protein: CASSLQRDYEQYF.

The chain couples TRBV5-1 to TRBJ1-1, with TRBD1 matching 9 bases. Trimming took 1 base from V and 3 from J; bases not matched to a gene: 7. Looked up from germline, CDR1 is SGHRS and CDR2 is YFSETQ. The CDR3 has 16 residues. The CDR3, as DNA: TGCGCCAGCAGCTTGCCTCTGACAGGGGGATACACTGAAGCTTTCTTT. Residues: CASSLPLTGGYTEAFF.

V is TRBV6-1 and J is TRBJ2-1, with TRBD2 as a possible D gene (6 bases). The CDR3 is 16 amino acids. Per the germline V gene, CDR1 is MNHNS and CDR2 is SASEGT. The V and J ends lost 2 bases and 5 bases respectively, with 16 bases between them. CDR3 residues: CASSEQPPGLNNEQFF. In nucleotides, the CDR3 is TGTGCCAGCAGTGAACAACCCCCGGGACTGAACAATGAGCAGTTCTTC.

For this clone: The sample contains more than one DNA sequence encoding this CDR3. The chain employs TRBV18 and TRBJ1-1, with 7 bases lining up with TRBD1. Germline CDR1 KGHSH, CDR2 LQKENI. J lost 3 bases, V lost 4 bases, and 2 bases had no gene match. This CDR3 contains 13 residues. The CDR3 spells CASSQGAHTEAFF. As DNA, the CDR3 is TGTGCCAGCTCACAGGGGGCACACACTGAAGCTTTCTTT.

In this sample, this clone turned up a few times. V is TRBV6-1 and J is TRBJ2-2; TRBD1 is a possible D gene (6 bases). Germline-derived CDR1 and CDR2 are MNHNS and SASEGT. The CDR3 extends over 14 amino acids. With 8 bases removed from V and 6 bases from J, the gap between germline ends came to 16 bases. CDR3: CASSVHGGPGELFF. In DNA, the CDR3 is TGTGCCAGCTCAGTTCATGGGGGCCCCGGGGAGCTGTTTTTT.

The CDR3: CASSLGGTNYGYTF. CDR3 coding DNA: TGTGCCAGCAGCTTGGGAGGGACTAACTATGGCTACACCTTC. The V and J genes are TRBV7-6 and TRBJ1-2; D gene unclear. The length of the CDR3 is 14 residues. V shed 3 bases and J shed 0 bases, with 8 bases lying between them. CDR1 is SGHVS, CDR2 FNYEAQ, per germline.